The 23 T cell receptor beta chains listed next were all sequenced from one sample in a study of T cells in localized non-small cell lung cancer. TCRdb's table, derived via immunoSEQ multiplex PCR, lists solely in-frame clones and lacks some. The table records fewer than 60,000 clones, over 75% of them present only once. The input for sequencing was peripheral blood, taken before any cancer treatment. These receptors all stem from a female donor over 55 with stage II squamous cell lung carcinoma.

This chain joins TRBV5-1 and TRBJ2-5; TRBD2 agrees at 8 bases. The V gene's germline CDR1 is SGHRS and CDR2 YFSETQ. CDR3 length: 15 residues. With 1 base clipped from V and 5 bases from J, the junction kept 7 bases outside the gene matches. In DNA, the CDR3 is TGCGCCAGCAGCTTGAGCGGGGGAGCCGCGGAGACCCAGTACTTC. It yields the protein CASSLSGGAAETQYF.

V and J are TRBV18 and TRBJ2-3; D might be TRBD2 (7 bases). This CDR3 contains 15 residues. In germline, CDR1 is KGHSH, CDR2 LQKENI. Trimming removed 3 bases at V and 1 base at J, with 11 bases between. The CDR3 here is CASSPGAGGTDTQYF. Written as DNA, the CDR3 is TGTGCCAGCTCACCGGGGGCGGGAGGCACAGATACGCAGTATTTT.

This clone was seen more than once but under ten times. The CDR3 spells CAISLGTGGQPQHF. The DNA of the CDR3 is TGTGCCATCAGTCTAGGGACGGGCGGTCAGCCCCAGCATTTT. The gene calls are TRBV10-3 and TRBJ1-5, with D possibly matching TRBD1 (5 bases). CDR1 and CDR2 from the germline V gene are ENHRY and SYGVKD. CDR3 length: 14 residues. Between the trimmed V and J ends, which lost 5 bases and 6 bases, there was a span of 14 bases.

CDR3 coding DNA: TGTGCCAGCAGCTTGGACAGGGGCTCCTACGAGCAGTACTTC. Translating gives CASSLDRGSYEQYF. The chain uses TRBV7-9 and TRBJ2-7, with 9 bases fitting TRBD1. V trimming: 3 bases; J trimming: 0 bases; junction bases outside the gene matches: 0. The CDR3 has 14 residues. Germline values: CDR1 SEHNR, CDR2 FQNEAQ (reference sequence). Full variable domain (missing parts from reference TRBV7-9 and TRBJ2-7): DTGVSQNPRHKITKRGQNVTFRCDPISEHNRLYWYRQTLGQGPEFLTYFQNEAQLEKSRLLSDRFSAERPKGSFSTLEIQRTEQGDSAMYLCASSLDRGSYEQYFGPGTRLTVT.

The chain employs TRBV7-2 and TRBJ2-5; TRBD1 matches at 11 bases. There are 15 residues in the CDR3. CDR1 and CDR2 (germline): SGHTA, FQGNSA. With 5 bases clipped from V and 6 bases from J, the junction kept 8 bases outside the gene matches. CDR3 in amino acids: CASSIGQGAVKTQYF. CDR3 bases: TGTGCCAGCAGCATAGGACAGGGGGCTGTAAAGACCCAGTACTTC.

Remarks on this clone: Relative to the germline gene, one junction end is altered; a read error may explain this. V is TRBV25-1 and J is TRBJ1-5; TRBD1 is a possible D gene (6 bases). This CDR3 spans 17 amino acids. CDR1 and CDR2 (germline): MGHDK, SYGVNS. The CDR3 region has the DNA TGTGCCAGCAGCGAATCTCGGATAGGGGGTGCCAATCAGCCCCAGCATTTT. This sequence encodes CASSESRIGGANQPQHF.

This chain joins TRBV18 and TRBJ1-2; 7 bases line up with TRBD1. V dropped 6 bases and J dropped 8; count of bases not matched to a gene: 15. The CDR3 sequence is 15 residues long. Germline V gives CDR1 KGHSH, CDR2 LQKENI. CDR3 DNA sequence: TGTGCCAGCTCCTCACCTACAGGGGAACTATGGGGCTACACCTTC. Protein product: CASSSPTGELWGYTF.

The chain links TRBV7-3 to TRBJ2-3, with a weak D call TRBD2 (8 bases). Germline CDR1 and CDR2: SGHTA and FQGTGA. The CDR3 extends over 16 amino acids. V dropped 2 bases and J dropped 5 bases, with 17 bases sitting between them. The CDR3 region has the DNA TGTGCCAGCAGCTTAGGAGGGACAGCGGGGGAAGATACGCAGTATTTT. This gives the protein CASSLGGTAGEDTQYF.

This sequence joins TRBV7-9 and TRBJ1-1; no reliable D call. V was shortened by 3 bases and J by 6 bases, with 14 bases between the two germline ends. Germline-derived CDR1 and CDR2 are SEHNR and FQNEAQ (reference sequence). The CDR3 covers 14 residues. CDR3 sequence: CASSFLSQVAEAFF. The CDR3 DNA reads TGTGCCAGCAGCTTTTTGAGCCAGGTGGCTGAAGCTTTCTTT.

This clone was counted only a few times. The J gene is TRBJ2-1, the V gene TRBV5-1; 9 nucleotides line up with TRBD2. V shed 0 bases, J shed 0 bases, and the junction held 4 bases outside the gene matches. Looked up from germline, CDR1 is SGHRS and CDR2 is YFSETQ. The CDR3 is made up of 17 amino acids. CDR3 DNA sequence: TGCGCCAGCAGCTTGGTCCCAGCGGGGGGCTCCTACAATGAGCAGTTCTTC. It translates to CASSLVPAGGSYNEQFF.

This chain uses TRBV7-9 with TRBJ1-5; TRBD1 is a possible D gene (6 bases). V was trimmed by 5 bases and J by 0 bases, leaving 14 bases between them. The CDR3 has 16 amino acids. Germline values: CDR1 SEHNR, CDR2 FQNEAQ (reference sequence). In DNA, the CDR3 is TGTGCCAGCAGCCCAGGGGAAGAGAGTAGCAATCAGCCCCAGCATTTT. Amino acid sequence: CASSPGEESSNQPQHF. Filled out from reference TRBV7-9 and TRBJ1-5, the complete variable domain reads DTGVSQNPRHKITKRGQNVTFRCDPISEHNRLYWYRQTLGQGPEFLTYFQNEAQLEKSRLLSDRFSAERPKGSFSTLEIQRTEQGDSAMYLCASSPGEESSNQPQHFGDGTRLSIL.

The rearrangement uses TRBV6-5 and TRBJ2-7, with D maybe TRBD1 (6 bases). The CDR3 has 16 amino acids. Deletions cut 3 bases from V and 1 base from J, with 16 bases between. Per the germline V gene, CDR1 is MNHEY and CDR2 is SVGAGI. CDR3 in DNA: TGTGCCAGCAGTTATGGGTGGACAGCTGAGTCCTACGAGCAGTACTTC. This gives the protein CASSYGWTAESYEQYF.

The rearrangement links TRBV7-3 to TRBJ1-1, with no clear D. Germline V gene lookup returns CDR1 SGHTA and CDR2 FQGTGA. This CDR3 is 15 amino acids long. Trimming cost V 5 bases and J 4 bases, with 17 bases left between them. CDR3 region: CASSPTGGVATEAFF. In nucleotides, the CDR3 is TGTGCCAGCAGCCCAACGGGCGGGGTTGCCACTGAAGCTTTCTTT.

This clone was seen a single time. The V call is TRBV9, the J call TRBJ2-1, with D perhaps TRBD2 (6 bases). V was clipped by 0 bases and J by 13 bases, with 14 bases between them. Germline CDR1 and CDR2: SGDLS and YYNGEE. The CDR3 sequence is 13 residues long. CDR3 protein: CASSVESETSQFF. For the CDR3, the DNA is TGTGCCAGCAGCGTAGAATCCGAGACTAGTCAGTTCTTC.

V usage is TRBV6-1 and J usage is TRBJ1-6, with TRBD1 as a possible D gene (6 bases). CDR3 size: 13 residues. V was pared by 11 bases and J by 6 bases, with 14 bases between. Germline values: CDR1 MNHNS, CDR2 SASEGT. The CDR3 DNA is TGTGCCGGGGGGCCGAAGAGTAATTCACCCCTCCACTTT. Protein sequence: CAGGPKSNSPLHF.

The chain uses TRBV6-1 and TRBJ2-7, with 10 bases identical to TRBD1. Per the germline V gene, CDR1 is MNHNS and CDR2 is SASEGT. This CDR3 region has 14 residues. With 6 bases clipped from V and 0 bases from J, the junction kept 2 bases outside the gene matches. CDR3 DNA: TGTGCCAGCAGGGACAGGGGGTTCTCCTACGAGCAGTACTTC. It encodes CASRDRGFSYEQYF.

J is TRBJ1-1 and V is TRBV9; TRBD1 agrees at 10 bases. CDR1 SGDLS and CDR2 YYNGEE come from the germline V gene. V lost 3 bases, J lost 5 bases, and 10 bases stayed unmatched. CDR3 length equals 16 residues. The DNA for the CDR3 is TGTGCCAGCAGCGCAAGACAGGGGGCTGCCCCTACTGAAGCTTTCTTT. Protein product: CASSARQGAAPTEAFF. Combining the CDR3 with reference TRBV9 and TRBJ1-1 gives the whole variable domain DSGVTQTPKHLITATGQRVTLRCSPRSGDLSVYWYQQSLDQGLQFLIQYYNGEERAKGNILERFSAQQFPDLHSELNLSSLELGDSALYFCASSARQGAAPTEAFFGQGTRLTVV.

The chain uses TRBV5-5 and TRBJ1-2; D may be TRBD1 (6 bases). This CDR3 has 15 amino acids. Germline V gene sequence: CDR1 SGHKS, CDR2 YYEKEE (reference sequence). V shed 0 bases and J shed 4 bases, with 13 bases lying between them. CDR3 sequence reads: CASSLGGGASYGYTF. As DNA, the CDR3 is TGTGCCAGCAGCTTGGGAGGGGGGGCCAGCTATGGCTACACCTTC.

The chain has TRBV28 and TRBJ1-2; D remains unclear. Trimming left V 3 bases short and J 6 bases short, with 8 bases between. CDR1 is MDHEN, CDR2 SYDVKM, per germline. The CDR3 consists of 12 residues. The CDR3 loop reads CASSFRGNGYTF. CDR3 in DNA: TGTGCCAGCAGTTTTCGAGGGAATGGCTACACCTTC.

This clone has only a few counts. The rearrangement uses TRBV2 and TRBJ2-5; TRBD2 matches at 8 bases. V was pared by 6 bases and J by 2 bases, with 5 bases of the junction left unmatched. The CDR3 totals 14 residues. CDR1 and CDR2 (germline): SNHLY, FYNNEI. CDR3 protein: CASRGSGAQETQYF. The CDR3, as DNA: TGTGCCAGCAGGGGTAGCGGGGCTCAAGAGACCCAGTACTTC.

The CDR3 is CASSPSRGEAFF. CDR3 coding DNA: TGTGCCAGCAGCCCTTCTCGGGGGGAAGCTTTCTTT. The J gene is TRBJ1-1, the V gene TRBV5-6; TRBD1 is a possible D gene (5 bases). The V end lost 4 bases, the J end lost 8 bases, and 12 bases lay between the germline ends. From germline, CDR1 is SGHDT and CDR2 YYEEEE. CDR3 length: 12 residues.

The V call is TRBV5-1, the J call TRBJ2-3; 12 nucleotides match TRBD2. V dropped 0 bases and J dropped 7; count of bases not matched to a gene: 6. Germline CDR1 is SGHRS and CDR2 is YFSETQ. CDR3 length: 16 amino acids. The DNA for the CDR3 is TGCGCCAGCAGCTTGGATCCTAGCGGGGGGGCAAATACGCAGTATTTT. Its translation: CASSLDPSGGANTQYF.

This clone occurred once. The chain has TRBV4-1 and TRBJ2-3; the D call may be TRBD1 or TRBD2 (5 bases each). V lost 1 base and J 3 bases, leaving 11 bases between the germline ends. This CDR3 is built from 15 residues. Germline V lookup: CDR1 MGHRA, CDR2 YSYEKL. Here the CDR3 reads CASSQGGQGTDTQYF. Written as DNA, the CDR3 is TGCGCCAGCAGCCAAGGCGGGCAGGGTACAGATACGCAGTATTTT.